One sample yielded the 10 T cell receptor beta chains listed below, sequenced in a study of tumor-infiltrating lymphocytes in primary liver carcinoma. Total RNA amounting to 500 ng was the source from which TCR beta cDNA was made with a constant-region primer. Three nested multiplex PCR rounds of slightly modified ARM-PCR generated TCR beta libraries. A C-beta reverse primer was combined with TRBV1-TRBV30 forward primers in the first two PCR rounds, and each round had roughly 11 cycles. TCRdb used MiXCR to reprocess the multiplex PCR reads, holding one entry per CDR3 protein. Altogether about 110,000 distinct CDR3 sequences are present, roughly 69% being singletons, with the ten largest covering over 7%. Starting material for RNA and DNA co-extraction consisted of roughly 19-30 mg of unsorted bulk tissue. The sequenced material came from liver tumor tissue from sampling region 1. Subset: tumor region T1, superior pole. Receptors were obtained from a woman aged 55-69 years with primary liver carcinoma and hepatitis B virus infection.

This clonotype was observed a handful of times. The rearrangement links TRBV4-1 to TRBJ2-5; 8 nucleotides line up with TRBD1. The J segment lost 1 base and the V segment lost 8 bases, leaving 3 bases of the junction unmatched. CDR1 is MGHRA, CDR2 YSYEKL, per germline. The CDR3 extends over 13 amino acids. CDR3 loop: CASGGQGQETQYF. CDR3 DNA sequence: TGCGCCAGCGGAGGACAGGGCCAAGAGACCCAGTACTTC.

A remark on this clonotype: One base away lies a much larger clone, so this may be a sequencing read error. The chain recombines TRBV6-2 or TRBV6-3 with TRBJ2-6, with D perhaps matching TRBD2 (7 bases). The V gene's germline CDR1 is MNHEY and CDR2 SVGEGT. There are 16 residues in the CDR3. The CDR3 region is CASRGGPSSGANVPTF. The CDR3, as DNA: TGTGCCAGCAGGGGGGGGCCCTCTTCTGGGGCCAACGTCCCGACTTTC.

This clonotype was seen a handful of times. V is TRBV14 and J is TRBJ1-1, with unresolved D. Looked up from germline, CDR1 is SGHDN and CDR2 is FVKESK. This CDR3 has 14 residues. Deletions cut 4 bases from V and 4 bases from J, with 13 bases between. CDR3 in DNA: TGTGCCAGCAGCCCTCGCTTGTCCTCCACTGAAGCTTTCTTT. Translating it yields CASSPRLSSTEAFF.

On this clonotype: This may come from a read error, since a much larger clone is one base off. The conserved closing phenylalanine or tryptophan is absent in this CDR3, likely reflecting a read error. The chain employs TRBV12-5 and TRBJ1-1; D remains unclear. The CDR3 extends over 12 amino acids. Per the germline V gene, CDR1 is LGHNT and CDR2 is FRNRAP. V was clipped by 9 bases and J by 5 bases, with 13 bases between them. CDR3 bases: TGTGCTAGCCCGCTCGGGAGAACTGAAGCTTTCATT. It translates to CASPLGRTEAFI.

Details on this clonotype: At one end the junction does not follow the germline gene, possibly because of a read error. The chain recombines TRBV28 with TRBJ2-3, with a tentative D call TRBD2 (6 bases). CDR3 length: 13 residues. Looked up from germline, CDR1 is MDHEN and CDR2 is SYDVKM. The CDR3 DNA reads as TGTGTCAGCAGTTCCGGGGGAACAGATACGCAGTATTTT. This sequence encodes CVSSSGGTDTQYF.

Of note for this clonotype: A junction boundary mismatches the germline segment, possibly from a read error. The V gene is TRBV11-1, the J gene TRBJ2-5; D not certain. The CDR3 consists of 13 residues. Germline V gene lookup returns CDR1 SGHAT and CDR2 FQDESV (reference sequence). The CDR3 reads CASNLVPEGTQYF. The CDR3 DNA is TGTGCCAGCAACTTAGTCCCGGAAGGGACCCAGTACTTC.

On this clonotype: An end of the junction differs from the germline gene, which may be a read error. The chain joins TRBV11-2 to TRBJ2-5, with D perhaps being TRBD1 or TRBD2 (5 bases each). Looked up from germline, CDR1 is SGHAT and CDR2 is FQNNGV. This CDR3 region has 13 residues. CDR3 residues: CASRLEFKGTRYF. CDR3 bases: TGTGCCAGCAGGTTAGAATTCAAGGGGACCCGGTACTTC.

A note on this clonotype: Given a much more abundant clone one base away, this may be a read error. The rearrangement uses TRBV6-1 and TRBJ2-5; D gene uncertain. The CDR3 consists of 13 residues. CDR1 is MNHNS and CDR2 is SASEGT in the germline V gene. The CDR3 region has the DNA TGTGCCGGCAGTTATGACACCCAAGAGACCCAGTACTTC. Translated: CAGSYDTQETQYF.

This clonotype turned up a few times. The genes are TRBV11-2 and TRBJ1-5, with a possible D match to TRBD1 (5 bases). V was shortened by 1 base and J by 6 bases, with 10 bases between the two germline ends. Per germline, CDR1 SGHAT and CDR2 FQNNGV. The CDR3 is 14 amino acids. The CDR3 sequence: CASSLVGAGQPQHF. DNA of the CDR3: TGTGCCAGCAGCTTAGTTGGGGCGGGTCAGCCCCAGCATTTT.

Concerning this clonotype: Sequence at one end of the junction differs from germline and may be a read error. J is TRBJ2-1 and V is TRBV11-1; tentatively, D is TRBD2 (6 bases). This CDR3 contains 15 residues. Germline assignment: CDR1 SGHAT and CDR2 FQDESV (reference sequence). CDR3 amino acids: CTSSLASEFDNEQFF. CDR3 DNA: TGTACCAGCAGCTTGGCTAGCGAGTTTGACAATGAGCAGTTCTTC.